This T cell receptor beta chain was observed in a study of blood T cell repertoires in COVID-19 (dated by TCRdb to about 2020). Some background on the complete study: The collaborator samples originated in the United States, Italy and Spain and spanned the acute and convalescent phases of COVID-19. Where available, HLA class I and class II types were obtained from metadata supplied by the sample provider rather than from assay-based typing. The repertoires were made available in a free public database intended to serve as a resource for research on the immune response to SARS-CoV-2. The dataset comprised deeply sampled blood TCRbeta repertoires from subjects exposed to, actively infected with, or recovered from COVID-19. The sample metadata nearly always contained a de-identified subject ID, COVID-19 status, age in years and sex. The prospective study material was composed of cDNA or gDNA derived from T cells, B-cell-depleted T cells, or PBMCs. The samples were drawn from the first 160 participants of the ongoing ImmuneRACE study and from 950 to 1,500 subjects provided by 6 global collaborators. Here is what the overall study found, with its caveats: Clinical and demographic metadata were provided uncurated, with the amount varying by source and participant.

TCRbeta CDR3 regions were amplified from genomic DNA using the immunoSEQ Assay, a bias-controlled multiplex PCR. In the paper's pipeline: Within the assay, amplification of reference gene primers was used to estimate how many nucleated cells each sample contained. To quantify the absolute abundance of each unique TCRbeta CDR3 rearrangement, sequence reads were collapsed and filtered. For each sample, productive Simpson clonality was calculated as the square root of Simpson's diversity index over productive rearrangements. TCRdb holds this immuneACCESS table with in-frame rearrangements only. Some clones are missing; in checked studies, unresolved V genes explain under half, and the rest has no known cause. The V and J calls and the clone size are those of that table, but D and trimming were determined from the DNA. The sample table contains 150,000 to 200,000 clones; only one count was recorded for over 80% of them. Roughly 9.1% of the sample is taken by the ten largest.

On this clone: The antigen it recognizes is unknown. Per-base quality was not reported, and no clone a single base away is much larger than it.

Whole blood was collected in K2EDTA tubes by collaborating institutions according to the institutions' own protocols. For TCRbeta analysis, collaborators shipped samples as frozen whole blood, isolated PBMCs, or DNA extracted from either of those sample types. This TCR was recovered from a woman older than 75 with active or convalescent COVID-19. The sequencing sample was made of peripheral blood.

The DNA sequence is given as TGTGCCAGCAGTTTATGGCCACAAGAGACCCAGTACTTC. Translated, it reads CASSLWPQETQYF. Here the chain combines TRBV27 and TRBJ2-5; no D gene call is confident. V loses 1 base, J loses 2 bases, and the germline ends lie 5 bases apart. The germline V gene encodes CDR1 MNHEY and CDR2 SMNVEV (reference sequence). The CDR3 starts with the cysteine, ends with the phenylalanine, and has 13 residues. The read is trimmed to its CDR3 DNA, 39 bases read in frame from base 1.